Below, one TCR beta chain is given with its context. Its antigen is currently not known. No base quality values were provided; no much bigger clone lies one nucleotide off. These data come from a study of blood T cell repertoires in COVID-19 (dated by TCRdb to 2019 to 2021). As for the study more broadly: Samples covering the acute and convalescent phases of COVID-19 were provided by collaborators in the United States, Italy and Spain. Deeply sampled blood TCRbeta repertoires from subjects exposed to, actively infected with, or recovered from COVID-19 were included in the dataset. The sample metadata nearly always contained a de-identified subject ID, COVID-19 status, age in years and sex. The prospective study material was composed of cDNA or gDNA derived from T cells, B-cell-depleted T cells, or PBMCs. The repertoires were released in a freely available public database intended as a resource for research on the immune response to SARS-CoV-2. Where HLA class I and class II types were available, the types were taken from metadata supplied by the sample provider, not from assay-based typing. Samples came from the ongoing ImmuneRACE study (first 160 participants) plus 1,254 subjects from 6 global collaborators.

Reading the germline V gene gives CDR1 MGHRA and CDR2 YSYEKL. V is shortened by 0 bases, J by 11 bases, and the region joining them spans 19 bases. Counted from cysteine to phenylalanine, this CDR3 has 15 amino acids. CDR3 DNA is the only sequence kept; it has 45 bases, read in frame from the first base. In Seattle, one collaborating source enrolled patients while the infection was active and tracked those patients longitudinally over the course of disease. Collaborating institutions collected whole blood in K2EDTA tubes following their own protocols. For TCRbeta analysis, collaborators shipped samples in one of three forms: frozen whole blood, isolated PBMCs, or DNA extracted from either of those sample types. Overall study outcomes, separate from this receptor: The quantity of clinical and demographic metadata differed by source and by participant and was supplied without curation.

The immunoSEQ Assay, a bias-controlled multiplex PCR, was used to amplify TCRbeta CDR3 regions from genomic DNA. In the original analysis: Within the assay, amplification of reference gene primers was used to estimate how many nucleated cells each sample contained. To quantify the absolute abundance of each unique TCRbeta CDR3 rearrangement, sequence reads were collapsed and filtered. Productive Simpson clonality was computed per sample as the square root of Simpson's diversity index over productive rearrangements. In TCRdb, the immuneACCESS table is reduced to in-frame sequences with V and J assigned. These tables do not hold every clone; where another copy was compared, an unresolved V gene accounts for under half, and the others remain unexplained. That table is the source of V, J and clone size, and D and trimming were worked out from the DNA. This sample has about 360,000 clones in its table, and 86% of those were observed once. The ten most abundant clones make up 7.1% of the sample.

The clonotype originates from a woman aged 55-70 years with COVID-19, enrolled during active disease. Input material: peripheral blood. In this chain, TRBV4-1 is recombined with TRBJ1-1; possibly the D gene is TRBD1, per 6 matching bases. The CDR3 protein is CASSQDLQGSTRAFF. In nucleotides, the sequence is TGCGCCAGCAGCCAAGACCTCCAGGGGTCGACCAGGGCTTTCTTT.